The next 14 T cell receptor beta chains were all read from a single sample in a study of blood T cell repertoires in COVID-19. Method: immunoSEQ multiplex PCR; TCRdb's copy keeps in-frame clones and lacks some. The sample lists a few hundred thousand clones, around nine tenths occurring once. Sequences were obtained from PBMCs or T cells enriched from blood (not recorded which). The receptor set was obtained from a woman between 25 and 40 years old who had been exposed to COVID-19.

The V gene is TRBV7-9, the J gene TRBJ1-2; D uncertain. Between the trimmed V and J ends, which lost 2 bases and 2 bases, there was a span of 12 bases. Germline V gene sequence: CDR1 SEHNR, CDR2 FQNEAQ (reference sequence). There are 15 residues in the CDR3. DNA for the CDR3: TGTGCCAGCAGCTTAATGGAGGGAACCAACTATGGCTACACCTTC. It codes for CASSLMEGTNYGYTF.

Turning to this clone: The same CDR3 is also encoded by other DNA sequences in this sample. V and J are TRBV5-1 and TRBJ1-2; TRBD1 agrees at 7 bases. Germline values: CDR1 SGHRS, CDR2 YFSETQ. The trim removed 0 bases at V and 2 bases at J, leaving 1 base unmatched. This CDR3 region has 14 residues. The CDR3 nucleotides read TGCGCCAGCAGCTTGGAACAGGGGAACTATGGCTACACCTTC. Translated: CASSLEQGNYGYTF.

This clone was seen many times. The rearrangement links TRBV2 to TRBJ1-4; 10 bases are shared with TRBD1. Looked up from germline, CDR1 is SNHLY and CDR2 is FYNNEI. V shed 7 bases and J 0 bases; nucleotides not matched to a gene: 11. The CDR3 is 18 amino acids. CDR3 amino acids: CASKGGTGAFPTNEKLFF. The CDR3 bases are TGTGCCAGCAAGGGCGGGACAGGGGCCTTCCCAACTAATGAAAAACTGTTTTTT.

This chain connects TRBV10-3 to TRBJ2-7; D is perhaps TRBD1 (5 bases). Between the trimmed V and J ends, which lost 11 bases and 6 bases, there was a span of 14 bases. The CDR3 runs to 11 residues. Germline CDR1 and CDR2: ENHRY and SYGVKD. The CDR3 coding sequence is TGTGCCTCGTCGGACACCGGCGAGCAGTACTTC. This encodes CASSDTGEQYF.

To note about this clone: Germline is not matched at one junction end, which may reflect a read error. CDR3 region: CASSLGVAAGGGDTQYF. CDR3 sequence (DNA): TGTGCTAGCAGCTTAGGGGTCGCGGCGGGAGGTGGAGATACGCAGTATTTT. The chain has TRBV7-7 and TRBJ2-3, with 8 positions matching TRBD2. This CDR3 has 17 residues. Per germline, CDR1 SSHAT and CDR2 FNYEAQ (reference sequence).

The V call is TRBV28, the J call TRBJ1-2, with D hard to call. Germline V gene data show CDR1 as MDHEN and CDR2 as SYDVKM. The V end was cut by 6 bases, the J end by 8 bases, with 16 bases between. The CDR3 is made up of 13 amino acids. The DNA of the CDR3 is TGTGCCAGCAGCTCAACGGGATATATAGGCTACACCTTC. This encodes CASSSTGYIGYTF.

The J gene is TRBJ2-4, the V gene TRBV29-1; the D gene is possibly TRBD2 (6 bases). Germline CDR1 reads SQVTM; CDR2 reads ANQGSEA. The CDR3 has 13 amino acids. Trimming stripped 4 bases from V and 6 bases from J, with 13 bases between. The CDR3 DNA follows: TGCAGCGTTGTTTACCGGGAGACAAACATTCAGTACTTC. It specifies CSVVYRETNIQYF.

CDR3 nucleotides: TGTGCCAGCAGTTTGCTGCGCTTACCCTACGAGCAGTACTTC. Its protein is CASSLLRLPYEQYF. The chain employs TRBV28 and TRBJ2-7; D gene unclear. Germline V gives CDR1 MDHEN, CDR2 SYDVKM. The CDR3 extends over 14 amino acids. The V end was cut by 3 bases, the J end by 2 bases, with 11 bases between.

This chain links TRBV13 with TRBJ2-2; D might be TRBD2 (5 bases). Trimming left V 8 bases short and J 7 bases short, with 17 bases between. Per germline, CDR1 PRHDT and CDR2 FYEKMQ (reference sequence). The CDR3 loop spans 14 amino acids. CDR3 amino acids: CASHTEGTNGELFF. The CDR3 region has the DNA TGTGCCAGCCATACTGAGGGAACGAACGGGGAGCTGTTTTTT. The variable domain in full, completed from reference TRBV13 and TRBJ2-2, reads AAGVIQSPRHLIKEKRETATLKCYPIPRHDTVYWYQQGPGQDPQFLISFYEKMQSDKGSIPDRFSAQQFSDYHSELNMSSLELGDSALYFCASHTEGTNGELFFGEGSRLTVL.

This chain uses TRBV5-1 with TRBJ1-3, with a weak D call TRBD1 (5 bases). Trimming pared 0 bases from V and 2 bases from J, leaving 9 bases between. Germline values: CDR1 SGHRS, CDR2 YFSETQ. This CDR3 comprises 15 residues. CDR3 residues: CASSLEGVTGNTIYF. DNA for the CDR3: TGCGCCAGCAGCTTGGAAGGGGTTACTGGAAACACCATATATTTT.

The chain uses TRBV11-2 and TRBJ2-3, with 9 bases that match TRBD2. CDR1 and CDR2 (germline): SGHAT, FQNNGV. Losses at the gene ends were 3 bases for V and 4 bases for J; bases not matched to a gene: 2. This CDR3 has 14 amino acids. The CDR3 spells CASSFLAGPDTQYF. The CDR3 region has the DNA TGTGCCAGCAGCTTCCTAGCGGGACCAGATACGCAGTATTTT.

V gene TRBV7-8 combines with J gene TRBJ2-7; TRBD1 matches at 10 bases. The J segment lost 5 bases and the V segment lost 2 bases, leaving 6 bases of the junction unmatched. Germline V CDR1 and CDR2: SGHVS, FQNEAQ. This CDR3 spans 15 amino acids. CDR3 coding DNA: TGTGCCAGCAGCTTATCTCACGGGACAGGGGACGAGCAGTACTTC. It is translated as CASSLSHGTGDEQYF.

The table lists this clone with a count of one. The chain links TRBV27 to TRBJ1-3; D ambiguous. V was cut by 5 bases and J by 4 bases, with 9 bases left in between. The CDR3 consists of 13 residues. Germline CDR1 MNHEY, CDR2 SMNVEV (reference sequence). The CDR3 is CASSHSAGNTIYF. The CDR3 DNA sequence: TGTGCCAGCAGTCACTCCGCGGGAAACACCATATATTTT.

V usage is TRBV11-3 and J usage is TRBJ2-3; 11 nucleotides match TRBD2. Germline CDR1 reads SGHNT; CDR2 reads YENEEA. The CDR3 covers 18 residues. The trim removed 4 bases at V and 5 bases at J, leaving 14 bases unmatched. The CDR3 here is CASSSGTSGPRGGDTQYF. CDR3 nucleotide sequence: TGTGCCAGCAGCTCCGGGACTAGCGGTCCCAGAGGGGGAGATACGCAGTATTTT.